This record concerns one TCR beta chain sequence. This record comes from a study of blood T cell repertoires in COVID-19. About the research overall: From T cells, B-cell-depleted T cells, or PBMCs came the material, which was cDNA or gDNA.

There are 14 residues in the CDR3. Germline V CDR1 and CDR2: LNHDA, SQIVND (reference sequence). V gave up 7 bases and J gave up 4 bases, with 14 bases separating them. How the authors handled the data: Scientists estimated how many nucleated cells there were by amplifying reference gene primers. Here immunoSEQ multiplex PCR was the method, and the copy in TCRdb shows in-frame clones only, minus some. The D gene and trimming were derived from the DNA, and the V and J assignments and clone size from that table. The sample yields under 400,000 clones, roughly 87% seen once. Patients of the Seattle cohort, enrolled during active infection, were followed longitudinally.

The chain carries TRBV19 and TRBJ1-5; perhaps TRBD1 as D (5 bases). The specimen was peripheral blood. This TCR was recovered from a woman aged 55-69 years with COVID-19, enrolled during active disease. This CDR3 reads CASTLQGRNQPQHF. CDR3 DNA: TGTGCCAGTACGTTGCAGGGTAGAAATCAGCCCCAGCATTTT.